These T cell receptor beta chains were read from a single sample in a study of PD-L1 blockade in urothelial cancer. Profiled with immunoSEQ multiplex PCR; TCRdb holds only in-frame clones, not every one. There are 86,000 or so clones in the sample; roughly 84% occur only once, and 13% to 15% lies in the top ten. The sequencing used PBMCs, collected around atezolizumab (anti-PD-L1) treatment. Receptors originate from a man in his 60s with urothelial cancer. Each CDR3 is given with its conserved first and last residue. Fields, in order: CDR3 DNA, CDR3 protein, V gene, D gene, CDR3 length, J gene, clone size. D genes are given only for firm matches. A row's size may be missing; if present it is once, few, many or a size class.

CDR3 DNA: TGTGCCAGCAGAGGCTCCGGGGTATTGAACACTGAAGCTTTCTTT
CDR3 protein: CASRGSGVLNTEAFF
V gene: TRBV7-9
D gene: NA
CDR3 length: 15
J gene: TRBJ1-1
clone size: NA

CDR3 DNA: TGCGCCAGCAGCCAAGATTGGCAGGGGGCCGGTCAGCCCCAGCATTTT
CDR3 protein: CASSQDWQGAGQPQHF
V gene: TRBV4-1
D gene: TRBD1
CDR3 length: 16
J gene: TRBJ1-5
clone size: NA

CDR3 DNA: TGCGCCAGCAGCCAAGTGGGACTAGCGGGGGGGCGATTAAACGAGCAGTACTTC
CDR3 protein: CASSQVGLAGGRLNEQYF
V gene: TRBV4-1
D gene: TRBD2
CDR3 length: 18
J gene: TRBJ2-7
clone size: NA

CDR3 DNA: TGCGCCAGCAAAAGCGGTTCCACAGATACGCAGTATTTT
CDR3 protein: CASKSGSTDTQYF
V gene: TRBV10-2
D gene: NA
CDR3 length: 13
J gene: TRBJ2-3
clone size: NA

CDR3 DNA: TGTGCCAGCAGTTACGGTCTTGGGGAGGGGAATGAGCAGTTCTTC
CDR3 protein: CASSYGLGEGNEQFF
V gene: TRBV6-6
D gene: TRBD2
CDR3 length: 15
J gene: TRBJ2-1
clone size: NA

CDR3 DNA: TGTGCCAGTAGTGCTAGGTTGAATTCACCCCTCCACTTT
CDR3 protein: CASSARLNSPLHF
V gene: TRBV19
D gene: NA
CDR3 length: 13
J gene: TRBJ1-6
clone size: few

CDR3 DNA: TGTGCCAGCAGTAACGGGACAGTCATGAACACTGAAGCTTTCTTT
CDR3 protein: CASSNGTVMNTEAFF
V gene: TRBV11-2
D gene: TRBD1
CDR3 length: 15
J gene: TRBJ1-1
clone size: NA

CDR3 DNA: TGTGCCAGCGGGGACAGAAACACCTACGAGCAGTACTTC
CDR3 protein: CASGDRNTYEQYF
V gene: TRBV27
D gene: TRBD1
CDR3 length: 13
J gene: TRBJ2-7
clone size: NA

CDR3 DNA: TGTGCCAGTAGTACCAGGGGTTATAGCAATCAGCCCCAGCATTTT
CDR3 protein: CASSTRGYSNQPQHF
V gene: TRBV19
D gene: NA
CDR3 length: 15
J gene: TRBJ1-5
clone size: NA

CDR3 DNA: TGTGCCAGCAGCGTAGCTGGGGAGCCGAACTATAATTCACCCCTCCACTTT
CDR3 protein: CASSVAGEPNYNSPLHF
V gene: TRBV9
D gene: NA
CDR3 length: 17
J gene: TRBJ1-6
clone size: few

CDR3 DNA: TGCGCCAGCAGCCAAAGACAGGGACTCTTCTATGGCTACACCTTC
CDR3 protein: CASSQRQGLFYGYTF
V gene: TRBV4-3
D gene: TRBD1
CDR3 length: 15
J gene: TRBJ1-2
clone size: NA

CDR3 DNA: TGCGCCAGCAGCTTGGATGTGCAGGGTCGGAACACTGAAGCTTTCTTT
CDR3 protein: CASSLDVQGRNTEAFF
V gene: TRBV5-1
D gene: NA
CDR3 length: 16
J gene: TRBJ1-1
clone size: NA

CDR3 DNA: TGTGCCACCCATGGAGACCCCTACGAGCAGTACTTC
CDR3 protein: CATHGDPYEQYF
V gene: TRBV5-6
D gene: NA
CDR3 length: 12
J gene: TRBJ2-7
clone size: NA

CDR3 DNA: TGTGCCAGCTCACCTAGGCAAGGCGGGCAAGAGACCCAGTACTTC
CDR3 protein: CASSPRQGGQETQYF
V gene: TRBV18
D gene: NA
CDR3 length: 15
J gene: TRBJ2-5
clone size: NA

CDR3 DNA: TGTGCGACTAGCGTACTGGGCGAGCAGTACTTC
CDR3 protein: CATSVLGEQYF
V gene: TRBV2
D gene: TRBD2
CDR3 length: 11
J gene: TRBJ2-7
clone size: NA

CDR3 DNA: TGTGCCAGCACAGAGAGACAAGGCACAGATACGCAGTATTTT
CDR3 protein: CASTERQGTDTQYF
V gene: TRBV4-2
D gene: NA
CDR3 length: 14
J gene: TRBJ2-3
clone size: NA

CDR3 DNA: TGTGCCAGCAGCTTAAGGGGACTATCCGGAAACACCATATATTTT
CDR3 protein: CASSLRGLSGNTIYF
V gene: TRBV7-8
D gene: NA
CDR3 length: 15
J gene: TRBJ1-3
clone size: NA

CDR3 DNA: TGTGCCAGCAGACGGGACTCTTGGAGCTCCTACGAGCAGTACTTC
CDR3 protein: CASRRDSWSSYEQYF
V gene: TRBV5-8
D gene: NA
CDR3 length: 15
J gene: TRBJ2-7
clone size: NA

CDR3 DNA: TGTGCCAGCAGCCCACGCCAGGGGGCGAGAGATACGCAGTATTTT
CDR3 protein: CASSPRQGARDTQYF
V gene: TRBV11-2
D gene: TRBD1
CDR3 length: 15
J gene: TRBJ2-3
clone size: NA

CDR3 DNA: TGTGCCAGCAGTTTCCCCGGTATAGCGGGAGGGACTAGCACAGATACGCAGTATTTT
CDR3 protein: CASSFPGIAGGTSTDTQYF
V gene: TRBV28
D gene: TRBD2
CDR3 length: 19
J gene: TRBJ2-3
clone size: NA

CDR3 DNA: TGTGCCAGCAGTGATGGGGGGATTAATGAGCAGTTCTTC
CDR3 protein: CASSDGGINEQFF
V gene: TRBV13
D gene: NA
CDR3 length: 13
J gene: TRBJ2-1
clone size: NA

CDR3 DNA: TGTGCCAGCAATCCCACAGGGGATCAGCCCCAGCATTTT
CDR3 protein: CASNPTGDQPQHF
V gene: TRBV27
D gene: TRBD1
CDR3 length: 13
J gene: TRBJ1-5
clone size: NA

CDR3 DNA: TGTGCCAGCTCTTTCGGGACTAGCGGGAGGTCCTACGAGCAGTACTTC
CDR3 protein: CASSFGTSGRSYEQYF
V gene: TRBV18
D gene: TRBD2
CDR3 length: 16
J gene: TRBJ2-7
clone size: NA

CDR3 DNA: TGTGCCTGGAATAGGGGAAGCACAGATACGCAGTATTTT
CDR3 protein: CAWNRGSTDTQYF
V gene: TRBV30
D gene: NA
CDR3 length: 13
J gene: TRBJ2-3
clone size: NA